What follows is one T cell receptor beta chain and its context. The sample belongs to a study of PD-1 blockade in classical Hodgkin lymphoma. V lost 11 bases and J lost 2; bases outside the gene matches: 8. This CDR3 has 13 residues. Germline V CDR1 and CDR2: SNHLY, FYNNEI. Autologous stem cell transplantation was followed by relapse in every patient, and brentuximab vedotin exposure varied. Assay used: immunoSEQ multiplex PCR; TCRdb lists only in-frame clones, some missing. The data hold approximately 89,000 clones, with around four fifths observed a single time. The sequences come from peripheral blood mononuclear cells (PBMCs), collected at baseline. V usage is TRBV2 and J usage is TRBJ2-7; 8 nucleotides agree with TRBD2. The source is a human donor with classical Hodgkin lymphoma. DNA for the CDR3: TGTGCCGGACGGGGGGGTGTTGCCTACGAGCAGTACTTC. Translating gives CAGRGGVAYEQYF.